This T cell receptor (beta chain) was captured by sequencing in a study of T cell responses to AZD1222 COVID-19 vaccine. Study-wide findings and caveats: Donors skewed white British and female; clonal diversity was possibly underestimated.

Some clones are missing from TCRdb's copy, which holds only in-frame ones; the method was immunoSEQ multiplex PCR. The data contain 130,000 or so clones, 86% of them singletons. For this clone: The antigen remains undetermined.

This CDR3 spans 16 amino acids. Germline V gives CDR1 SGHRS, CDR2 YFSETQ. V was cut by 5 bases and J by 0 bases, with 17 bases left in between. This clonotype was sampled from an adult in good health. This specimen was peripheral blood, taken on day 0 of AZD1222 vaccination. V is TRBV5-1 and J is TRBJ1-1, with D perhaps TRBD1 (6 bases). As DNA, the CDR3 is TGCGCCAGCAGGACAGGCAGGGGTGGAGTGAACACTGAAGCTTTCTTT. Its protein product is CASRTGRGGVNTEAFF.